Shown below are 17 T cell receptor beta chains from a single sample sequenced in a study of T cell responses to AZD1222 COVID-19 vaccine. Profiled with immunoSEQ multiplex PCR; TCRdb holds only in-frame clones, not every one. The sample contains some 200,000 clones, under 95% of which appear only once. The input for sequencing was peripheral blood, taken on day 0 of AZD1222 vaccination. The receptors shown here come from an adult in good health.

This chain connects TRBV19 to TRBJ2-1; 10 bases align to TRBD1. The length of the CDR3 is 14 residues. Germline V gene sequence: CDR1 LNHDA, CDR2 SQIVND (reference sequence). With 7 bases clipped from V and 4 bases from J, the junction kept 4 bases outside the gene matches. CDR3 region: CASTRQGAYNEQFF. CDR3 coding DNA: TGTGCCAGTACTCGACAGGGGGCTTACAATGAGCAGTTCTTC.

The chain links TRBV27 to TRBJ2-7; D gene ambiguous. Trimming took off 2 bases at V and 2 bases at J, with 28 bases between the two ends. The length of the CDR3 is 20 residues. Germline assignment: CDR1 MNHEY and CDR2 SMNVEV (reference sequence). The CDR3 spells CASSLVPPTSAAIRTYEQYF. The DNA of the CDR3 is TGTGCCAGCAGTTTAGTACCCCCAACAAGTGCGGCTATCCGAACCTACGAGCAGTACTTC.

This clone was seen only once. A junction end diverges from the germline sequence, so it may reflect a read error. The V gene is TRBV2, the J gene TRBJ2-3; tentatively, D is TRBD2 (5 bases). The CDR3 contains 14 residues. Germline V gives CDR1 SNHLY, CDR2 FYNNEI. The CDR3 spells CASSDMASTDTQYF. CDR3 sequence (DNA): TGTGCCAGCAGTGACATGGCTAGCACCGATACGCAGTATTTT.

The chain has TRBV6-5 and TRBJ2-1; D not resolved. This CDR3 has 15 residues. The germline V and J ends were trimmed by 0 bases and 0 bases, with 6 bases remaining between them. Germline CDR1 is MNHEY and CDR2 is SVGAGI. CDR3 coding DNA: TGTGCCAGCAGTTACTCGATCAGCTCCTACAATGAGCAGTTCTTC. Protein sequence: CASSYSISSYNEQFF.

The V gene is TRBV27, the J gene TRBJ1-1; D is ambiguous. The CDR3 extends over 14 amino acids. V was clipped by 3 bases and J by 1 base, with 9 bases between them. Germline loops: CDR1 MNHEY, CDR2 SMNVEV (reference sequence). The CDR3 coding sequence is TGTGCCAGCAGTTTTTTCGGAAAGAACACTGAAGCTTTCTTT. This translates into CASSFFGKNTEAFF.

The CDR3 sequence: CASRPGLDSYGYTF. DNA of the CDR3: TGTGCCAGCAGGCCGGGGCTAGACTCCTATGGCTACACCTTC. The V and J genes are TRBV6-4 and TRBJ1-2; D might be TRBD1 (5 bases). The CDR3 is made up of 14 amino acids. Per germline, CDR1 MRHNA and CDR2 SNTAGT. The V end lost 6 bases, the J end lost 4 bases, and 15 bases lay between the germline ends.

V and J are TRBV7-2 and TRBJ1-1, with 7 bases fitting TRBD1. J lost 0 bases, V lost 5 bases, and 6 bases had no gene match. This CDR3 has 15 residues. The V gene's germline CDR1 is SGHTA and CDR2 FQGNSA. The CDR3 spells CASSPRTGVNTEAFF. In DNA form, the CDR3 reads TGTGCCAGCAGCCCGAGAACAGGGGTGAACACTGAAGCTTTCTTT. Complete variable domain (other parts from reference TRBV7-2 and TRBJ1-1): GAGVSQSPSNKVTEKGKDVELRCDPISGHTALYWYRQSLGQGLEFLIYFQGNSAPDKSGLPSDRFSAERTGGSVSTLTIQRTQQEDSAVYLCASSPRTGVNTEAFFGQGTRLTVV.

CDR3 coding DNA: TGTGCCAGTCAAGGAACAGGAAACACTGAAGCTTTCTTT. Amino acids: CASQGTGNTEAFF. The chain combines TRBV25-1 with TRBJ1-1; D possibly corresponds to TRBD1 (5 bases). The CDR3 has 13 amino acids. Germline loops: CDR1 MGHDK, CDR2 SYGVNS. Deletions cut 9 bases from V and 2 bases from J, with 13 bases between.

The chain is built from TRBV10-3 and TRBJ2-7, with 9 bases lining up with TRBD1. Unmatched junction bases numbered 16, after V lost 6 bases and J lost 4 bases. Germline V gene data show CDR1 as ENHRY and CDR2 as SYGVKD. The CDR3 spans 17 residues. The CDR3 protein is CAIRNTGHSGTGYEQYF. The CDR3 coding sequence is TGTGCCATCAGGAATACCGGTCATTCCGGGACAGGGTACGAGCAGTACTTC.

J is TRBJ2-7 and V is TRBV10-2, with 7 positions matching TRBD1. V shed 8 bases, J shed 4 bases, and the junction held 14 bases outside the gene matches. Germline lookup yields CDR1 WSHSY and CDR2 SAAADI. CDR3 length equals 15 residues. The CDR3 loop reads CASSQRQGRDYEQYF. CDR3 nucleotide sequence: TGCGCCAGCTCTCAAAGACAGGGCAGGGATTACGAGCAGTACTTC.

A single count supports this clone. The rearrangement uses TRBV25-1 and TRBJ1-2; D perhaps matches TRBD1 (5 bases). The CDR3 covers 15 residues. V was cut by 1 base and J by 5 bases, with 14 bases left in between. Germline CDR1 and CDR2: MGHDK and SYGVNS. DNA for the CDR3: TGTGCCAGCAGTGAATTTGGCAGGGAAAGTTATGGCTACACCTTC. Protein product: CASSEFGRESYGYTF.

The chain recombines TRBV5-1 with TRBJ1-5, with 9 bases aligning to TRBD1. CDR1 and CDR2 (germline): SGHRS, YFSETQ. The CDR3 runs to 15 residues. V was clipped by 0 bases and J by 5 bases; unmatched bases: 3. CDR3 region: CASSLGTGDDQPQHF. Written as DNA, the CDR3 is TGCGCCAGCAGCTTGGGGACAGGGGACGATCAGCCCCAGCATTTT.

The chain is built from TRBV4-1 and TRBJ1-2; TRBD1 is a possible D gene (6 bases). This CDR3 region has 14 residues. The germline V gene has CDR1 MGHRA and CDR2 YSYEKL. Trimming cost V 0 bases and J 7 bases, with 12 bases left between them. CDR3 in amino acids: CASSQEAGAGGYTF. CDR3 sequence (DNA): TGCGCCAGCAGCCAAGAAGCGGGGGCCGGTGGCTACACCTTC.

The chain employs TRBV9 and TRBJ2-2; 13 positions match TRBD2. This CDR3 is built from 22 residues. Germline V CDR1 and CDR2: SGDLS, YYNGEE. With V trimmed by 3 bases and J by 1 base, 18 bases remained unmatched. CDR3 region: CASSAVGALTSGGIGNTGELFF. The CDR3 nucleotides are TGTGCCAGCAGCGCAGTCGGGGCCCTGACTAGCGGGGGGATCGGGAACACCGGGGAGCTGTTTTTT.

The chain has TRBV5-5 and TRBJ2-5; no definite D call. V was trimmed by 4 bases and J by 1 base, leaving 11 bases between them. The V gene's germline CDR1 is SGHKS and CDR2 YYEKEE (reference sequence). The CDR3 is 14 amino acids. CDR3 sequence (DNA): TGTGCCAGCAGCCTCCTATGGGGCCAAGAGACCCAGTACTTC. It yields the protein CASSLLWGQETQYF.

This clone was seen a few times. The chain joins TRBV29-1 to TRBJ2-5, with D perhaps given as TRBD1 or TRBD2 (5 bases each). CDR3 length: 12 amino acids. The V and J ends lost 7 bases and 2 bases respectively, with 11 bases between them. Germline CDR1 reads SQVTM; CDR2 reads ANQGSEA. The CDR3 coding sequence is TGCAGCGCCGGGACGGCTCAAGAGACCCAGTACTTC. Its translation: CSAGTAQETQYF.

The chain uses TRBV9 and TRBJ2-3, with 8 bases matching TRBD2. Germline V gives CDR1 SGDLS, CDR2 YYNGEE. The CDR3 spans 17 residues. V was clipped by 0 bases and J by 3 bases; unmatched bases: 9. The CDR3: CASSVARLAGGTDTQYF. CDR3 sequence (DNA): TGTGCCAGCAGCGTAGCTAGGCTAGCGGGTGGGACAGATACGCAGTATTTT.